These 13 T cell receptor beta chains were all obtained from the same sample, sequenced in a study of PD-L1 blockade in urothelial cancer. Libraries were prepared by immunoSEQ multiplex PCR; TCRdb keeps only in-frame clonotypes and omits some of them. The sample yields some 45,000 clones, around 89% seen once. The sequences come from PBMCs, collected around atezolizumab (anti-PD-L1) treatment. These receptors originate from an older man with urothelial cancer.

The gene calls are TRBV11-2 and TRBJ2-5; possible D gene TRBD1, 6 bases. Per the germline V gene, CDR1 is SGHAT and CDR2 is FQNNGV. V lost 0 bases and J 4 bases, leaving 15 bases between the germline ends. The CDR3 length is 16 residues. The CDR3 sequence is CASSLDGTPWGETQYF. The DNA of the CDR3 is TGTGCCAGCAGCTTAGATGGGACACCCTGGGGAGAGACCCAGTACTTC.

This clone was seen only a few times. Other DNA sequences in this sample translate to the same CDR3. The CDR3: CASSLGQGNYGYTF. The CDR3 region has the DNA TGCGCCAGCAGCTTGGGACAGGGGAACTATGGCTACACCTTC. This chain uses TRBV5-1 with TRBJ1-2; 8 bases are shared with TRBD1. V was pared by 0 bases and J by 2 bases, with 0 bases of the junction left unmatched. Germline lookup yields CDR1 SGHRS and CDR2 YFSETQ. This CDR3 spans 14 amino acids.

The table lists this clone with a count of one. This CDR3 reads CASSIPTQVAEAFF. CDR3 bases: TGTGCCAGTAGTATTCCCACACAGGTCGCTGAAGCTTTCTTT. This chain joins TRBV19 and TRBJ1-1; D may be TRBD1 (5 bases). The CDR3 consists of 14 residues. Germline V CDR1 and CDR2: LNHDA, SQIVND (reference sequence). Trimming removed 3 bases from V and 6 bases from J, with 14 bases in between.

The chain recombines TRBV7-9 with TRBJ1-1; no reliable D call. V lost 8 bases and J lost 1, with 14 bases in between. CDR1 is SEHNR, CDR2 FQNEAQ, per germline (reference sequence). This CDR3 has 14 residues. The CDR3 loop is CASSRLAGNTEAFF. The CDR3 DNA reads TGTGCCAGCTCTAGGCTGGCCGGGAACACTGAAGCTTTCTTT.

This clone was counted a few times. The rearrangement uses TRBV6-6 and TRBJ2-2, with D perhaps matching TRBD1 (6 bases). Germline loops: CDR1 MNHNY, CDR2 SVGAGI (reference sequence). Trimming cost V 5 bases and J 1 base, with 8 bases left between them. The CDR3 sequence is 14 residues long. CDR3 residues: CASSVTGNTGELFF. CDR3 nucleotide sequence: TGTGCCAGCAGTGTGACAGGGAACACCGGGGAGCTGTTTTTT.

This CDR3 reads CASSSQGASYEQYF. The CDR3 DNA follows: TGCGCCAGCAGTAGCCAGGGGGCTTCCTACGAGCAGTACTTC. The rearrangement uses TRBV10-2 and TRBJ2-7; 8 bases are a match to TRBD1. V lost 5 bases and J lost 1; bases outside the gene matches: 4. Germline CDR1 reads WSHSY; CDR2 reads SAAADI. The CDR3 is made up of 14 amino acids.

This rearrangement joins TRBV19 to TRBJ2-5; 7 bases agree with TRBD1. The CDR3 sequence is 13 residues long. Germline V gene lookup returns CDR1 LNHDA and CDR2 SQIVND (reference sequence). The ends lost 6 bases at V and 6 bases at J; junction bases unmatched: 7. CDR3 nucleotide sequence: TGTGCCAGTAGCCTCGACAGGGAGAAGACCCAGTACTTC. As protein: CASSLDREKTQYF. Looking up the rest from reference TRBV19 and TRBJ2-5 gives the full variable domain: DGGITQSPKYLFRKEGQNVTLSCEQNLNHDAMYWYRQDPGQGLRLIYYSQIVNDFQKGDIAEGYSVSREKKESFPLTVTSAQKNPTAFYLCASSLDREKTQYFGPGTRLLVL.

This clone was picked up a small number of times. The J gene is TRBJ1-5, the V gene TRBV6-1; D is possibly TRBD1 (6 bases). CDR3 size: 17 residues. Germline values: CDR1 MNHNS, CDR2 SASEGT. Trimming cost V 4 bases and J 2 bases, with 18 bases left between them. CDR3 DNA sequence: TGTGCCAGCAGTGCTGAACAGGGTTGGTTTGGCAATCAGCCCCAGCATTTT. Its translation is CASSAEQGWFGNQPQHF.

The chain couples TRBV5-1 to TRBJ2-6; D gene uncertain. Germline CDR1 SGHRS, CDR2 YFSETQ. This CDR3 region has 17 residues. The V and J ends lost 0 bases and 0 bases respectively, with 10 bases between them. CDR3 in amino acids: CASSLVATISGANVLTF. CDR3 in DNA: TGCGCCAGCAGCTTGGTCGCCACTATCTCTGGGGCCAACGTCCTGACTTTC.

V gene TRBV28 combines with J gene TRBJ1-2; D is undetermined. V was cut by 9 bases and J by 8 bases, with 19 bases left in between. CDR1 MDHEN and CDR2 SYDVKM come from the germline V gene. The CDR3 has 13 residues. CDR3 nucleotide sequence: TGTGCCAGTCACCCCGCGGGTGCTTGGGGCTACACCTTC. It yields the protein CASHPAGAWGYTF.

This chain joins TRBV10-2 and TRBJ2-1, with 7 nucleotides matching TRBD2. The CDR3 has 15 residues. Germline V gene sequence: CDR1 WSHSY, CDR2 SAAADI. The junction had 14 bases not matched to a gene; V was cut back by 8 bases and J by 7 bases. The CDR3 loop is CASRLLAGEGNEQFF. The CDR3 nucleotides read TGCGCCAGCCGCCTCCTGGCGGGAGAGGGAAATGAGCAGTTCTTC.

V and J are TRBV9 and TRBJ1-1, with 7 bases fitting TRBD1. The ends lost 4 bases at V and 3 bases at J; junction bases unmatched: 3. Germline CDR1 and CDR2: SGDLS and YYNGEE. The CDR3 sequence is 13 residues long. The CDR3 DNA sequence: TGTGCCAGCAGCCGGGACAGTGACACTGAAGCTTTCTTT. Residues: CASSRDSDTEAFF.

J is TRBJ2-7 and V is TRBV7-2, with TRBD2 identical over 16 bases. The trim removed 4 bases at V and 7 bases at J, leaving 7 bases unmatched. The CDR3 has 16 amino acids. Looked up from germline, CDR1 is SGHTA and CDR2 is FQGNSA. CDR3 region: CASSSPGTSGRGEQYF. CDR3 in DNA: TGTGCCAGCAGCTCACCGGGGACTAGCGGGAGGGGGGAGCAGTACTTC.